The clone carrying this TCR beta chain turned up a few times. As yet, its antigen is unknown. Time point in this sample: patch test 1, 2 weeks after DPC sensitization. Indicated treatment: therapeutic diphenylcyclopropenone sensitization with weekly scalp DPC. These data originate in a study of human T cells and chemical hapten exposure. The study's findings and limits: Positive correlation was observed between PT1 expanded TCR counts and patch test score.

TCRdb itself ran the RACE reads through MiXCR, one entry per CDR3 protein. The sample shows 75,000 to 100,000 distinct CDR3 sequences, 10% of them seen only once. V lost 8 bases to trimming and J lost 6 bases; unmatched junction nucleotides: 10. This CDR3 is built from 14 residues. This chain links TRBV23-1 with TRBJ2-1; 7 bases agree with TRBD2. TRBV23-1 is filed as an ORF, its function uncertain. Sequenced material: whole blood, taken in connection with sensitization to the hapten diphenylcyclopropenone (DPC). The source is a man between 35 and 55 years old with alopecia areata. Some clones in this sample may be carry-over from other donors' samples. The DNA of the CDR3 is TGCGCCAGCTATTCGGTGGGAGGGCCCAATGAGCAGTTCTTC. As protein: CASYSVGGPNEQFF.